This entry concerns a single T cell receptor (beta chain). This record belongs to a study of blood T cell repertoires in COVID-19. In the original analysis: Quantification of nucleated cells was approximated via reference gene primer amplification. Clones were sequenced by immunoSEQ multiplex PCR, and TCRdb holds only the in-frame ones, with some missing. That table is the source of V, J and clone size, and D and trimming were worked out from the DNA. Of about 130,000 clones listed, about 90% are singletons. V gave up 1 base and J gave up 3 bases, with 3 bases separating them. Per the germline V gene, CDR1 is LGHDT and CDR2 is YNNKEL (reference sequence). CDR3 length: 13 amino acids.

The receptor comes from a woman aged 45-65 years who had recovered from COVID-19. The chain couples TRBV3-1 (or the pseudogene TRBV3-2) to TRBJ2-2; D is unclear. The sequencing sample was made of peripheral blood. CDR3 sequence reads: CASSQADTGELFF. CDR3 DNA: TGTGCCAGCAGCCAAGCCGACACCGGGGAGCTGTTTTTT.